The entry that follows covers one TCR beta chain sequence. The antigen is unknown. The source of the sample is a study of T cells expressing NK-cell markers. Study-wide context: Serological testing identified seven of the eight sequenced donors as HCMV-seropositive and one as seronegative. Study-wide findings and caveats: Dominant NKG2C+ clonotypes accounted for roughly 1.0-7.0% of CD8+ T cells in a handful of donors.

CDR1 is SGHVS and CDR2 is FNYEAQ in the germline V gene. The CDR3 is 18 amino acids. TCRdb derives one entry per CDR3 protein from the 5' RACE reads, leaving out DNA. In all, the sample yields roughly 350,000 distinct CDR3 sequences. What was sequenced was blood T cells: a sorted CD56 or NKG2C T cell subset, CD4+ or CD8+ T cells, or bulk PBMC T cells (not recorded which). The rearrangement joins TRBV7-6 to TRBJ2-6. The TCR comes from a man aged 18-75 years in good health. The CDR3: CASSLAPRLDAGANVLTF. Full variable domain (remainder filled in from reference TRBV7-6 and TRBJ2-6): GAGVSQSPRYKVTKRGQDVALRCDPISGHVSLYWYRQALGQGPEFLTYFNYEAQQDKSGLPNDRFSAERPEGSISTLTIQRTEQRDSAMYRCASSLAPRLDAGANVLTFGAGSRLTVL.